The 21 T cell receptor beta chains reported below all come from one sample, sequenced in a study of T-cell memory formation after mild COVID-19. TCRdb itself ran the 5' RACE reads through MiXCR, one entry per CDR3 protein. The sample has some 490,000 distinct CDR3 sequences, roughly 18% seen once. The sample was PBMCs or a T cell subset sorted from them (not recorded which). The receptors shown here come from an adult woman who had mild COVID-19 (a few samples of this study predate the infection). Cell type and time point are not known.

This clonotype was counted a few times. The V and J genes are TRBV7-2 and TRBJ1-2; 7 bases agree with TRBD1. V dropped 5 bases and J dropped 7; count of bases not matched to a gene: 4. Germline V lookup: CDR1 SGHTA, CDR2 FQGNSA. The CDR3 runs to 12 residues. The CDR3 DNA is TGTGCCAGCAGCCCAGACAGGGTTGGCTACACCTTC. As protein: CASSPDRVGYTF. Filled out from reference TRBV7-2 and TRBJ1-2, the complete variable domain reads GAGVSQSPSNKVTEKGKDVELRCDPISGHTALYWYRQSLGQGLEFLIYFQGNSAPDKSGLPSDRFSAERTGGSVSTLTIQRTQQEDSAVYLCASSPDRVGYTFGSGTRLTVV.

The chain couples TRBV6-5 to TRBJ1-1, with 9 nucleotides matching TRBD1. The V segment lost 4 bases and the J segment 7 bases; nucleotides outside the gene matches: 10. CDR1 and CDR2 from the germline V gene are MNHEY and SVGAGI. The CDR3 is 15 amino acids. DNA for the CDR3: TGTGCCAGCAGTTCTTGGACAGGGGAGTGGATTGAAGCTTTCTTT. Its translation: CASSSWTGEWIEAFF.

This clonotype was found a few times. CDR3 nucleotides: TGCGCCAGCGGGGTAAGGCGTAGCTCCTACAATGAGCAGTTCTTC. Protein product: CASGVRRSSYNEQFF. This sequence joins TRBV10-2 and TRBJ2-1; D ambiguous. The CDR3 totals 15 residues. CDR1 and CDR2 (germline): WSHSY, SAAADI. The ends were cut back, 8 bases at V and 0 bases at J, with 14 bases in the middle.

The rearrangement links TRBV6-2 or TRBV6-3 to TRBJ1-5, with a tentative D call TRBD1 (6 bases). Germline CDR1 and CDR2: MNHEY and SVGEGT. This CDR3 spans 16 amino acids. With 2 bases removed from V and 5 bases from J, the gap between germline ends came to 16 bases. The CDR3 loop reads CASSYVPGRGDQPQHF. CDR3 coding DNA: TGTGCCAGCAGTTACGTCCCGGGCAGGGGTGATCAGCCCCAGCATTTT.

This rearrangement joins TRBV29-1 to TRBJ1-2; unclear D gene. CDR3 length: 13 amino acids. The V end lost 5 bases, the J end lost 5 bases, and 15 bases lay between the germline ends. The germline V gene encodes CDR1 SQVTM and CDR2 ANQGSEA. The CDR3, as DNA: TGCAGCGTTCGACATTCACTCGGGTATGGCTACACCTTC. Translated, it gives CSVRHSLGYGYTF. Using reference TRBV29-1 and TRBJ1-2 for the parts outside the CDR3, the full variable domain is SAVISQKPSRDICQRGTSLTIQCQVDSQVTMMFWYRQQPGQSLTLIATANQGSEATYESGFVIDKFPISRPNLTFSTLTVSNMSPEDSSIYLCSVRHSLGYGYTFGSGTRLTVV.

The chain couples TRBV7-3 to TRBJ2-5, with TRBD2 matching over 15 bases. The length of the CDR3 is 16 residues. Germline trimming cut 3 bases from V and 5 bases from J; bases unmatched to any gene: 4. The germline CDR1 and CDR2 sequences are SGHTA and FQGTGA. The CDR3 region has the DNA TGTGCCAGCAGCTTGGGACTAGCGGGAGGTAGTGAGACCCAGTACTTC. Its protein product is CASSLGLAGGSETQYF.

The chain carries TRBV7-3 and TRBJ2-3; TRBD2 aligns across 12 bases. CDR3 size: 16 residues. CDR1 and CDR2 (germline): SGHTA, FQGTGA. Losses at the gene ends were 2 bases for V and 5 bases for J; bases not matched to a gene: 5. DNA for the CDR3: TGTGCCAGCAGCTTACTAGCGGGGGGGCTGCTAGATACGCAGTATTTT. This gives the protein CASSLLAGGLLDTQYF.

There are a few counts of this clonotype. This chain uses TRBV5-1 with TRBJ2-5; perhaps TRBD1 as D (6 bases). CDR3 length equals 14 residues. V was shortened by 2 bases and J by 5 bases, with 13 bases between the two germline ends. The germline CDR1 and CDR2 sequences are SGHRS and YFSETQ. CDR3 coding DNA: TGCGCCAGCAGCTTCAAGGGGCAGGGGGAGACCCAGTACTTC. Amino acid sequence: CASSFKGQGETQYF.

V is TRBV20-1 and J is TRBJ1-2; 7 positions agree with TRBD1. J gave up 1 base and V 2 bases, and 7 bases lay outside the gene matches. Germline CDR1 reads DFQATT; CDR2 reads SNEGSKA (reference sequence). This CDR3 spans 15 amino acids. The CDR3 DNA follows: TGCAGTGCTAGACACTTTCCAGGGGGTAACTATGGCTACACCTTC. Translating it yields CSARHFPGGNYGYTF.

This clonotype has a handful of counts. The rearrangement uses TRBV6-5 and TRBJ2-3; 8 positions match TRBD1. Germline CDR1 and CDR2: MNHEY and SVGAGI. There are 17 residues in the CDR3. The trim removed 2 bases at V and 3 bases at J, leaving 10 bases unmatched. The CDR3 DNA reads TGTGCCAGCAGTTACAGTGGACAGGGTTTGTGGACAGATACGCAGTATTTT. Translating gives CASSYSGQGLWTDTQYF.

This sequence joins TRBV5-1 and TRBJ2-7, with 13 positions matching TRBD2. The V segment lost 0 bases and the J segment 5 bases; nucleotides outside the gene matches: 2. This CDR3 has 15 residues. Germline CDR1 reads SGHRS; CDR2 reads YFSETQ. The CDR3 sequence is CASSLGLAGGHEQYF. In DNA form, the CDR3 reads TGCGCCAGCAGCTTGGGACTAGCGGGAGGACACGAGCAGTACTTC.

The chain recombines TRBV30 with TRBJ2-7, with 7 bases fitting TRBD2. Germline lookup yields CDR1 GTSNPN and CDR2 SVGIG (reference sequence). The J segment lost 0 bases and the V segment lost 2 bases, leaving 10 bases of the junction unmatched. The CDR3 is 16 residues long. Here the CDR3 reads CAWSLRRGGTSYEQYF. DNA for the CDR3: TGTGCCTGGAGTCTCCGGCGGGGAGGGACCTCCTACGAGCAGTACTTC.

This clonotype was found a few times. The V gene is TRBV7-9, the J gene TRBJ1-5; perhaps TRBD1 as D (5 bases). CDR3 length: 16 residues. Trimming shortened V by 4 bases and J by 15 bases, and 28 bases separated the two germline ends. The germline gives CDR1 SEHNR, CDR2 FQNEAQ (reference sequence). The CDR3 nucleotides read TGTGCCAGCAGCTCCCTCAGTGGGCAGGGACCCGCTGGGCCGCATTTT. Translation gives CASSSLSGQGPAGPHF.

Only a few counts were recorded for this clonotype. The V and J genes are TRBV7-6 and TRBJ1-1; 8 positions match TRBD1. CDR1 and CDR2 from the germline V gene are SGHVS and FNYEAQ. V lost 4 bases, J lost 1 base, and 5 bases stayed unmatched. This CDR3 is 15 amino acids long. The CDR3 spells CASSSGQATNTEAFF. The CDR3 DNA sequence: TGTGCCAGCAGCTCGGGACAGGCAACGAACACTGAAGCTTTCTTT.

Many counts were recorded for this clonotype. The V and J genes are TRBV20-1 and TRBJ1-2; D not resolved. The germline gives CDR1 DFQATT, CDR2 SNEGSKA (reference sequence). V shed 4 bases and J shed 6 bases, with 18 bases lying between them. The CDR3 is made up of 14 amino acids. The CDR3 protein is CSATRAGPRDGYTF. The CDR3 DNA reads as TGCAGTGCTACGCGGGCAGGTCCGAGAGATGGCTACACCTTC.

This clonotype showed up just a few times. V gene TRBV3-1 combines with J gene TRBJ1-2; D might be TRBD1 (5 bases). The CDR3 is 12 amino acids. V lost 10 bases, J lost 4 bases, and 13 bases lay in between. From germline, CDR1 is LGHDT and CDR2 YNNKEL (reference sequence). CDR3 protein: CATQGGVYGYTF. The CDR3 DNA sequence: TGTGCCACCCAAGGAGGGGTCTATGGCTACACCTTC.

This chain uses TRBV19 with TRBJ1-5; a weak D match, TRBD1 (6 bases). Trimming shortened V by 4 bases and J by 0 bases, and 7 bases separated the two germline ends. CDR1 and CDR2 from the germline V gene are LNHDA and SQIVND (reference sequence). The CDR3 loop spans 14 amino acids. CDR3 loop: CASSKGVSNQPQHF. The DNA for the CDR3 is TGTGCCAGTAGTAAGGGGGTTAGCAATCAGCCCCAGCATTTT.

This clonotype was detected only a few times. V usage is TRBV6-2 or TRBV6-3 and J usage is TRBJ2-4, with D possibly matching TRBD2 (5 bases). Trimming pared 5 bases from V and 2 bases from J, leaving 19 bases between. Germline-derived CDR1 and CDR2 are MNHEY and SVGEGT. CDR3 length: 17 residues. The CDR3 DNA follows: TGTGCCAGCAGTCCTCTCCCGGGAACGACGCCCAAAAACATTCAGTACTTC. This codes for CASSPLPGTTPKNIQYF.

This chain uses TRBV14 with TRBJ2-1; 7 nucleotides match TRBD2. The CDR3 totals 19 residues. Germline CDR1 SGHDN, CDR2 FVKESK. Germline trimming cut 3 bases from V and 2 bases from J; bases unmatched to any gene: 16. The CDR3 DNA reads as TGTGCCAGCAGCCATTACCGGGAGGCTCCCGTGGGGCCCTACAATGAGCAGTTCTTC. Translation: CASSHYREAPVGPYNEQFF.

This clonotype showed up just a few times. This chain links TRBV6-6 with TRBJ2-3; weak D call: TRBD1 (5 bases). Germline assignment: CDR1 MNHNY and CDR2 SVGAGI (reference sequence). V gave up 2 bases and J gave up 4 bases, with 7 bases separating them. The CDR3 covers 13 residues. The CDR3 region has the DNA TGTGCCAGCAGTTACACAGGCGCAGATACGCAGTATTTT. Amino acid sequence: CASSYTGADTQYF.

This clonotype was detected many times. The chain couples TRBV5-1 to TRBJ1-3; D call uncertain. V was clipped by 0 bases and J by 2 bases, with 9 bases between them. The CDR3 contains 15 residues. From germline, CDR1 is SGHRS and CDR2 YFSETQ. As DNA, the CDR3 is TGCGCCAGCAGCTTGGATGGGATAGCTGGAAACACCATATATTTT. Its translation is CASSLDGIAGNTIYF.